Here is one T cell receptor (beta chain) with its context. The antigen remains undetermined. This entry comes from a study of T-cell reconstitution after alpha-beta-depleted transplantation in children. Points from the study as a whole: Reported findings indicate that, about two months after transplant, alpha-beta T cells came from several hundred expanded clones, which were derived from non-depleted graft cells. Newly made T cells mostly supplied T-cell counts and diversity one year after transplant. TCRbeta diversity was high at day 60 in some patients (a result of surviving recipient T cells and thymic progenitors).

The CDR3 is 16 residues long. V was clipped by 0 bases and J by 7 bases; unmatched bases: 6. CDR1 is LGHDT, CDR2 YNNKEL, per germline (reference sequence). Unique molecular identifiers were incorporated into the prepared TCRbeta library. MiXCR, applied by TCRdb to the PCR reads, yields one record per CDR3 protein. The sample has around 190,000 distinct CDR3 sequences; approximately 6.3% are singletons. This receptor was obtained from a boy between 2 and 15 years old with acute lymphoblastic leukemia, due to receive a stem cell transplant. Material: PBMCs, obtained before TCRalphabeta/CD19-depleted stem cell transplant. The genes are TRBV3-1 and TRBJ2-3; 11 bases are a match to TRBD2. CDR3 sequence reads: CASSQDVGLAVYTQYF. The CDR3 coding sequence is TGTGCCAGCAGCCAAGATGTGGGACTAGCGGTATATACGCAGTATTTT.